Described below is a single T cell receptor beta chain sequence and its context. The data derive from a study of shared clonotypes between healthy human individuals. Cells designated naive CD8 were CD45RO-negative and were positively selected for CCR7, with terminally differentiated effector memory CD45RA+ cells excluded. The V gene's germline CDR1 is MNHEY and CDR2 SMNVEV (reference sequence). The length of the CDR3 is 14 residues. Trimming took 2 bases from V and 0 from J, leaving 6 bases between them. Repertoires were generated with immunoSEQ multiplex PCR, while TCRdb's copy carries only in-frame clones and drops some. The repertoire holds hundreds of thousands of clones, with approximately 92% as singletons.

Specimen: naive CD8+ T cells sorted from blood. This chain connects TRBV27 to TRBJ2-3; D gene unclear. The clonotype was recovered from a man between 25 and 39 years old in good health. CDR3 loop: CASSLVASTDTQYF. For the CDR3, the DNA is TGTGCCAGCAGTTTAGTAGCCAGCACAGATACGCAGTATTTT.